Listed below are T cell receptor beta chains from one sample, sequenced in a study of shared T cell receptors in the human thymus. Repertoires were generated with immunoSEQ multiplex PCR, while TCRdb's copy carries only in-frame clones and drops some. The sample has roughly 660,000 clones, around 87% seen once. This sample was shared with a second study, whose subject was human thymus T cells.

The sequenced sample was thymocytes. These receptors were taken from a boy in the first two years of life with a congenital heart defect. Each CDR3 is given with its conserved first and last residue. A D gene is named only where the DNA matches it firmly. Where a row states a size, it is once, few, many or the class of an expanded clone; other rows omit it.

v_gene: TRBV6-1; abundance: once; d_gene: TRBD2; j_gene: TRBJ2-7; CDR3aa: CASSETAGPMTYEQYF; CDR3nt: TGTGCCAGCAGTGAAACAGCGGGGCCGATGACCTACGAGCAGTACTTC
v_gene: TRBV7-9; abundance: -; d_gene: -; j_gene: TRBJ1-2; CDR3aa: CASSLLGRGHVYYGYTF; CDR3nt: TGTGCCAGCAGCTTATTGGGGCGGGGGCACGTATACTATGGCTACACCTTC
v_gene: TRBV10-3; abundance: -; d_gene: TRBD1; j_gene: TRBJ1-6; CDR3aa: CAVGQGDSPLHF; CDR3nt: TGTGCCGTCGGACAGGGGGATTCACCCCTCCACTTT
v_gene: TRBV5-6; abundance: -; d_gene: TRBD2; j_gene: TRBJ2-7; CDR3aa: CASSPTSGSLYEQYF; CDR3nt: TGTGCCAGCAGCCCGACTAGCGGGAGTCTATACGAGCAGTACTTC
v_gene: TRBV28; abundance: -; d_gene: -; j_gene: TRBJ1-4; CDR3aa: CASSFGRGGEKLFF; CDR3nt: TGTGCCAGCAGTTTTGGTAGGGGGGGGGAAAAACTGTTTTTT
v_gene: TRBV4-3; abundance: -; d_gene: -; j_gene: TRBJ2-1; CDR3aa: CASSLLLTPYHNEQFF; CDR3nt: TGCGCCAGCAGCCTTCTCCTGACTCCTTATCACAATGAGCAGTTCTTC
v_gene: TRBV10-2; abundance: -; d_gene: -; j_gene: TRBJ1-2; CDR3aa: CASTEPLGGREGYGYTF; CDR3nt: TGCGCCAGCACCGAACCCCTAGGCGGCAGAGAGGGCTATGGCTACACCTTC
v_gene: TRBV27; abundance: -; d_gene: -; j_gene: TRBJ1-1; CDR3aa: CASWRARGVTEAFF; CDR3nt: TGTGCCAGCTGGAGGGCCCGGGGGGTCACTGAAGCTTTCTTT
v_gene: TRBV29-1; abundance: -; d_gene: -; j_gene: TRBJ1-1; CDR3aa: CSVEDLGGAAGAFF; CDR3nt: TGCAGCGTTGAAGATCTAGGAGGGGCGGCCGGGGCTTTCTTT
v_gene: TRBV6-1; abundance: once; d_gene: TRBD1; j_gene: TRBJ2-7; CDR3aa: CASRSRDRDCEQYF; CDR3nt: TGTGCCAGCAGAAGCCGGGACAGGGACTGCGAGCAGTACTTC
v_gene: TRBV19; abundance: -; d_gene: TRBD1; j_gene: TRBJ2-5; CDR3aa: CASSPRDRVETQYF; CDR3nt: TGTGCCAGTAGCCCCCGGGACAGGGTGGAGACCCAGTACTTC
v_gene: TRBV29-1; abundance: -; d_gene: -; j_gene: TRBJ2-2; CDR3aa: CSVRDKNTGELFF; CDR3nt: TGCAGCGTTCGGGACAAGAACACCGGGGAGCTGTTTTTT
v_gene: TRBV9; abundance: -; d_gene: TRBD1; j_gene: TRBJ2-5; CDR3aa: CASSPRDRVGETQYF; CDR3nt: TGTGCCAGCAGCCCCCGAGACAGGGTGGGGGAGACCCAGTACTTC
v_gene: TRBV28; abundance: -; d_gene: TRBD1; j_gene: TRBJ1-2; CDR3aa: CASSLRRGVEGALDYGYTF; CDR3nt: TGTGCCAGCAGTCTTAGGAGGGGGGTGGAGGGGGCGTTGGACTATGGCTACACCTTC
v_gene: TRBV10-2; abundance: -; d_gene: TRBD2; j_gene: TRBJ2-1; CDR3aa: CASSWTSRYNEQFF; CDR3nt: TGCGCCAGCAGTTGGACTAGCAGATACAATGAGCAGTTCTTC
v_gene: TRBV9; abundance: -; d_gene: TRBD1; j_gene: TRBJ1-1; CDR3aa: CASSARDSYDTEAFF; CDR3nt: TGTGCCAGCAGCGCCCGGGACAGTTACGACACTGAAGCTTTCTTT
v_gene: TRBV4-1; abundance: -; d_gene: -; j_gene: TRBJ2-3; CDR3aa: CASSQGNRGGTDTQYF; CDR3nt: TGCGCCAGCAGCCAAGGTAACAGAGGAGGAACAGATACGCAGTATTTT
v_gene: TRBV9; abundance: -; d_gene: TRBD1; j_gene: TRBJ2-7; CDR3aa: CASSPDRAYEQYF; CDR3nt: TGTGCCAGCAGCCCCGACAGGGCCTACGAGCAGTACTTC
v_gene: TRBV6-5; abundance: -; d_gene: -; j_gene: TRBJ2-5; CDR3aa: CASSYSRGGETQYF; CDR3nt: TGTGCCAGCAGTTACTCCAGAGGGGGAGAGACCCAGTACTTC
v_gene: TRBV27; abundance: -; d_gene: -; j_gene: TRBJ2-3; CDR3aa: CASSSGQWGGTDTQYF; CDR3nt: TGTGCCAGCAGCTCCGGACAGTGGGGAGGCACAGATACGCAGTATTTT
v_gene: TRBV4-3; abundance: -; d_gene: TRBD2; j_gene: TRBJ2-1; CDR3aa: CASSRLAGEEGLNNEQFF; CDR3nt: TGCGCCAGCAGCCGTCTAGCGGGAGAAGAGGGGTTGAACAATGAGCAGTTCTTC
v_gene: TRBV6-5; abundance: -; d_gene: -; j_gene: TRBJ2-7; CDR3aa: CASSPRSRSEQYF; CDR3nt: TGTGCCAGCAGTCCCAGGTCCCGTTCGGAGCAGTACTTC
v_gene: TRBV19; abundance: -; d_gene: -; j_gene: TRBJ2-1; CDR3aa: CASSIEGSAYNEQFF; CDR3nt: TGTGCCAGTAGTATAGAGGGCAGTGCCTACAATGAGCAGTTCTTC
v_gene: TRBV5-4; abundance: -; d_gene: TRBD2; j_gene: TRBJ2-3; CDR3aa: CASSRTSGSTNTQYF; CDR3nt: TGTGCCAGCAGCCGGACTAGCGGGAGTACAAATACGCAGTATTTT
v_gene: TRBV19; abundance: -; d_gene: -; j_gene: TRBJ1-1; CDR3aa: CASSIGDLEAFF; CDR3nt: TGTGCCAGTAGTATAGGGGACTTGGAAGCTTTCTTT
v_gene: TRBV9; abundance: -; d_gene: -; j_gene: TRBJ1-4; CDR3aa: CASSVEKEGATNEKLFF; CDR3nt: TGTGCCAGCAGCGTAGAAAAGGAGGGAGCGACTAATGAAAAACTGTTTTTT
v_gene: TRBV6-6; abundance: -; d_gene: -; j_gene: TRBJ2-5; CDR3aa: CASSFQETQYF; CDR3nt: TGTGCCAGCAGCTTCCAAGAGACCCAGTACTTC
v_gene: TRBV27; abundance: -; d_gene: -; j_gene: TRBJ2-5; CDR3aa: CASSLSQAGETQYF; CDR3nt: TGTGCCAGCAGTCTTAGTCAAGCCGGGGAGACCCAGTACTTC
v_gene: TRBV6-1; abundance: -; d_gene: TRBD1; j_gene: TRBJ1-3; CDR3aa: CASKQGEIGNTIYF; CDR3nt: TGTGCCAGCAAACAGGGGGAAATTGGAAACACCATATATTTT
v_gene: TRBV29-1; abundance: -; d_gene: -; j_gene: TRBJ1-2; CDR3aa: CSVASTQGYGYTF; CDR3nt: TGCAGCGTTGCATCCACCCAGGGCTATGGCTACACCTTC
v_gene: TRBV5-5; abundance: few; d_gene: -; j_gene: TRBJ1-3; CDR3aa: CASSPPISGNTIYF; CDR3nt: TGTGCCAGCAGCCCTCCTATCTCTGGAAACACCATATATTTT
v_gene: TRBV27; abundance: -; d_gene: TRBD2; j_gene: TRBJ2-7; CDR3aa: CASSLTTSGRAVSYEQYF; CDR3nt: TGTGCCAGCAGTTTAACCACTAGCGGGAGGGCCGTGTCCTACGAGCAGTACTTC
v_gene: TRBV29-1; abundance: -; d_gene: -; j_gene: TRBJ2-2; CDR3aa: CSAEDRYTGELFF; CDR3nt: TGCAGCGCTGAGGACAGATACACCGGGGAGCTGTTTTTT
v_gene: TRBV5-1; abundance: -; d_gene: TRBD1; j_gene: TRBJ2-1; CDR3aa: CASSLGPGQGNEQFF; CDR3nt: TGCGCCAGCAGCTTGGGACCTGGACAGGGAAATGAGCAGTTCTTC
v_gene: TRBV4-3; abundance: -; d_gene: -; j_gene: TRBJ2-7; CDR3aa: CASSQDKGARSYEQYF; CDR3nt: TGCGCCAGCAGCCAAGATAAAGGGGCCCGGTCCTACGAGCAGTACTTC
v_gene: TRBV6-5; abundance: few; d_gene: -; j_gene: TRBJ1-4; CDR3aa: CASSLRQPPSEKLFF; CDR3nt: TGTGCCAGCAGCCTCCGACAGCCTCCAAGTGAAAAACTGTTTTTT
v_gene: TRBV5-4; abundance: -; d_gene: TRBD2; j_gene: TRBJ2-7; CDR3aa: CASSFRLAGGTYEQYF; CDR3nt: TGTGCCAGCAGCTTTCGACTAGCGGGAGGAACCTACGAGCAGTACTTC
v_gene: TRBV6-1; abundance: -; d_gene: TRBD2; j_gene: TRBJ2-5; CDR3aa: CASSEETKREGYSSGETQYF; CDR3nt: TGTGCCAGCAGTGAAGAGACTAAGCGGGAGGGTTATAGTAGTGGGGAGACCCAGTACTTC
v_gene: TRBV7-2; abundance: -; d_gene: -; j_gene: TRBJ2-7; CDR3aa: CASSLALGEVRQYF; CDR3nt: TGTGCCAGCAGCTTAGCGCTCGGGGAGGTGAGGCAGTACTTC
v_gene: TRBV10-3; abundance: -; d_gene: TRBD2; j_gene: TRBJ2-1; CDR3aa: CAISGTSGSHNEQFF; CDR3nt: TGTGCCATCAGTGGGACTAGCGGGTCCCACAATGAGCAGTTCTTC